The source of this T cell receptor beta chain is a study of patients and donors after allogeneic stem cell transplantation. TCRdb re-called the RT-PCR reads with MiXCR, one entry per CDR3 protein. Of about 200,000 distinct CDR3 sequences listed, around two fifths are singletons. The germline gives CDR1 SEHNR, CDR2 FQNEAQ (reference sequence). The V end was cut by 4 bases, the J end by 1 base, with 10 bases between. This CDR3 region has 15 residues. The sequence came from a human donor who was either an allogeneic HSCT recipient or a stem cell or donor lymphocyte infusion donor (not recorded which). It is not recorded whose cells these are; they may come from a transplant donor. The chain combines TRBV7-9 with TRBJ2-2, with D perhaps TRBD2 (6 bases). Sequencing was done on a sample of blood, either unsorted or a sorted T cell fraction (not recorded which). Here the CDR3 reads CASSSGERNTGELFF. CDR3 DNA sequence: TGTGCCAGCAGCTCGGGGGAAAGGAACACCGGGGAGCTGTTTTTT.